Sequencing of this TCR beta chain was carried out in a study of blood T cell repertoires in COVID-19. Study background: The origin of the acute and convalescent COVID-19 samples was the United States, Italy and Spain.

Source study methods: Amplification from reference gene primers served as the basis for estimated nucleated cell counts. Profiled with immunoSEQ multiplex PCR; TCRdb holds only in-frame clones, not every one. D and trimming were read from the DNA, whereas the V and J calls and clone size are those reported in that table. The data hold tens of thousands of clones, with 75% to 90% observed a single time. CDR3 size: 15 residues. The germline gives CDR1 LGHDT, CDR2 YNNKEL (reference sequence). Trimming cost V 2 bases and J 1 base, with 12 bases left between them. Only a few counts were recorded for this clone.

Specimen: peripheral blood. This rearrangement joins TRBV3-1 (or the pseudogene TRBV3-2) to TRBJ2-7, with a weak D call TRBD2 (6 bases). This sequence was found in a human donor in a cohort sampled during active COVID-19. CDR3: CASSQTGRGSYEQYF. DNA for the CDR3: TGTGCCAGCAGCCAAACTGGACGGGGGTCCTACGAGCAGTACTTC.